The clone carrying this T cell receptor beta chain appeared a few times. As for the donors, each was a healthy bone marrow donor. The CDR3 has 15 amino acids. Germline V gene lookup returns CDR1 SGHNT and CDR2 YYREEE (reference sequence). Losses at the gene ends were 2 bases for V and 5 bases for J; bases not matched to a gene: 7. The PCR had 60 Vbeta and 13 Jbeta primers. The authors' processing: Roughly 11 million of the 75 million to 95 million unique TCR beta chains counted in a later analysis were shared. Produced via immunoSEQ multiplex PCR; TCRdb's table is partial and in-frame only. V, J and clone size derive from that table, while D and trimming were established from the DNA sequence. Here the sample spans under 200,000 clones, over 75% being singletons. These data come from a study of cytomegalovirus exposure and HLA in healthy donors.

The gene calls are TRBV5-4 and TRBJ1-1; 9 bases map to TRBD1. Source material: PBMCs. The TCR comes from a woman under 30 in good health and CMV-seronegative. CDR3 protein: CASSLPGTGSTEAFF. The DNA for the CDR3 is TGTGCCAGCAGCTTACCCGGGACAGGGAGTACTGAAGCTTTCTTT.